This T cell receptor beta chain derives from a study of CD8 T cells in Susac syndrome. The authors sequenced TCR beta from blood CD8+ and CD4+ T cells. About 0.45 to 1 ug RNA was reverse transcribed with random hexamers. Multiplex PCR with immunoSEQ amplified the TCR beta CDR3 across 54 Vbeta and 13 Jbeta. MiXCR, applied by TCRdb to the immunoSEQ multiplex PCR reads, yields one record per CDR3 protein. The sample records a few hundred thousand distinct CDR3 sequences, 95% being singletons. CDR3 size: 14 residues. Germline loops: CDR1 SGDLS, CDR2 YYNGEE. V lost 3 bases and J 1 base, leaving 10 bases between the germline ends.

The receptor comes from a human donor with multiple sclerosis. Sequenced input: CD4+ T cells from PBMCs. This chain joins TRBV9 and TRBJ1-1; D gene ambiguous. CDR3: CASSANFGNTEAFF. CDR3 bases: TGTGCCAGCAGCGCCAACTTCGGGAACACTGAAGCTTTCTTT.